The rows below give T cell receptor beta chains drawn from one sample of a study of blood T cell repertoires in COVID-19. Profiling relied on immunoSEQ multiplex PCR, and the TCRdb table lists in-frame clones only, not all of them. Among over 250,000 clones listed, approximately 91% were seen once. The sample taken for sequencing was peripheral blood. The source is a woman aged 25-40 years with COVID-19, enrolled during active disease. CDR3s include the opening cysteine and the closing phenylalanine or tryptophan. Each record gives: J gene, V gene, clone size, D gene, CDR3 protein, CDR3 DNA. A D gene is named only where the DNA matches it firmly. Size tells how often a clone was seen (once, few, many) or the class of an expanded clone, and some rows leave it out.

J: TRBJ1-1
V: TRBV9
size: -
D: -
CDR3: CASREVSTEAFF
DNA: TGTGCCAGCCGGGAGGTATCCACTGAAGCTTTCTTT

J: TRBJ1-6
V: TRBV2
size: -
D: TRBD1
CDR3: CASQGGYDSPLHF
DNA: TGTGCCAGCCAGGGGGGCTATGATTCACCCCTCCACTTT

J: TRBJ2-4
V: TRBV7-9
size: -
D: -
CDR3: CASSLSDRRNIQYF
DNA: TGTGCCAGCAGCTTATCCGACAGGAGAAACATTCAGTACTTC

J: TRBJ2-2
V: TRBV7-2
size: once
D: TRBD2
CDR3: CASSFRQGLGRAGELFF
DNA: TGTGCCAGCAGCTTCCGACAAGGCCTCGGGAGGGCCGGGGAGCTGTTTTTT

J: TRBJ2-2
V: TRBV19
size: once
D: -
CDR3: CASSDPGRLTLPRGPLIYTGELFF
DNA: TGTGCCAGTAGTGATCCGGGTCGTCTCACCCTCCCCCGAGGGCCACTTATATACACCGGGGAGCTGTTTTTT

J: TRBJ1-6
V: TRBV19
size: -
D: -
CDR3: CASSGGTHSNSPLHF
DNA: TGTGCCAGTAGTGGCGGGACTCACAGCAATTCACCCCTCCACTTT

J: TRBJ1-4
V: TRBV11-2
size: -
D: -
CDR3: CASSLSGRFNEKLFF
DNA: TGTGCCAGCAGCTTATCTGGCAGGTTTAATGAAAAACTGTTTTTT

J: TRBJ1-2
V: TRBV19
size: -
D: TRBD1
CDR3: CASSPGQGWGYGYTF
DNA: TGTGCCAGTAGTCCGGGACAGGGTTGGGGCTATGGCTACACCTTC

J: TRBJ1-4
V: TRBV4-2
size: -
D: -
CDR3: CASSPNEKLFF
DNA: TGTGCCAGCAGCCCGAATGAAAAACTGTTTTTT

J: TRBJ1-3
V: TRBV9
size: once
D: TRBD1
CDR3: CASSVADQGAGNTIYF
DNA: TGTGCCAGCAGCGTCGCAGACCAGGGGGCGGGAAACACCATATATTTT

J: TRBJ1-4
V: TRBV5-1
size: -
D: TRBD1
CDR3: CASSLLLGQGAEKLFF
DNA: TGCGCCAGCAGCCTCCTTTTGGGACAGGGTGCTGAAAAACTGTTTTTT

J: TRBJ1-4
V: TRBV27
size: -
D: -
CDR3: CASSKTTRTNEKLFF
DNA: TGTGCCAGCAGTAAAACCACACGCACTAATGAAAAACTGTTTTTT

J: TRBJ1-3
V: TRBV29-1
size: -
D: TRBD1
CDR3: CSVETGTAGNTIYF
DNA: TGCAGCGTTGAGACCGGGACAGCTGGAAACACCATATATTTT

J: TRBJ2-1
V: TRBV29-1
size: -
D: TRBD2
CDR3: CSVDSGSYNEQFF
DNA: TGCAGCGTTGATAGCGGGAGCTACAATGAGCAGTTCTTC

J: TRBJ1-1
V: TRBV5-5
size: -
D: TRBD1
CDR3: CASSAVGTVGTEAFF
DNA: TGTGCCAGCAGCGCGGTCGGGACAGTCGGCACTGAAGCTTTCTTT

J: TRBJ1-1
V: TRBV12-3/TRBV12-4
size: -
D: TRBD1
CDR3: CASSGTGGTEAFF
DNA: TGTGCCAGCAGTGGGACAGGGGGCACTGAAGCTTTCTTT

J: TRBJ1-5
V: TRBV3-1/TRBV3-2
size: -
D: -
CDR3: CASSQDLRQPQHF
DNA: TGTGCCAGCAGCCAAGATCTGCGTCAGCCCCAGCATTTT

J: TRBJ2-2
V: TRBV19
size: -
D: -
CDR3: CASELTGELFF
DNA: TGTGCCAGTGAACTCACCGGGGAGCTGTTTTTT

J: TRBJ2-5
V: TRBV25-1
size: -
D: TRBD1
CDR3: CASSARLGTGQETQYF
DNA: TGTGCCAGCAGTGCCCGCCTGGGGACAGGACAAGAGACCCAGTACTTC

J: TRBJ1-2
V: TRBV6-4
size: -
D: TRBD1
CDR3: CATRTGMLYTF
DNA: TGTGCCACCCGGACAGGGATGCTATACACCTTC

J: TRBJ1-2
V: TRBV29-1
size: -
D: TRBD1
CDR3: CSATPGQGAQGYTF
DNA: TGCAGCGCAACACCGGGACAGGGGGCTCAAGGCTACACCTTC

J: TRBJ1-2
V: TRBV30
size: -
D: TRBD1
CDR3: CAWSVISGGNGYTF
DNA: TGTGCCTGGAGTGTAATATCAGGGGGAAATGGCTACACCTTC

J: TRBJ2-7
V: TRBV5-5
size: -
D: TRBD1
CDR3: CASSLPPGQGASYEQYF
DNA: TGTGCCAGCAGCTTACCCCCGGGACAGGGGGCCTCCTACGAGCAGTACTTC

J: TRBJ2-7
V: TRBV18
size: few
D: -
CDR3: CASSPEVGGAPEQYF
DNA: TGTGCCAGCTCACCGGAGGTAGGAGGGGCACCCGAGCAGTACTTC

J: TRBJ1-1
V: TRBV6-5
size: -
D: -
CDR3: CASSSENRANTEAFF
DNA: TGTGCCAGCAGTTCGGAGAACAGGGCGAACACTGAAGCTTTCTTT

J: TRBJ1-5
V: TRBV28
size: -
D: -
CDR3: CASSLSGRSQHF
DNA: TGTGCCAGCAGTTTATCAGGGAGGTCCCAGCATTTT

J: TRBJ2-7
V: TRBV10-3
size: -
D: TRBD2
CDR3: CAISAGTSDSYEQYF
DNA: TGTGCCATCAGTGCTGGGACTAGCGACTCCTACGAGCAGTACTTC

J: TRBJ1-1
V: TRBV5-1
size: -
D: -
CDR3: CASTKYSTGYTEAFF
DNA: TGCGCCAGCACCAAATACTCTACAGGGTACACTGAAGCTTTCTTT

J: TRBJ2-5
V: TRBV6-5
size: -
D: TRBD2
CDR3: CASRPTSGETQYF
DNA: TGTGCCAGCAGACCGACTAGCGGAGAGACCCAGTACTTC

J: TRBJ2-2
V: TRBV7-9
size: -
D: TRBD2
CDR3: CASSYHSGRVLGELFF
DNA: TGTGCCAGCAGCTACCATAGCGGGAGGGTTCTCGGGGAGCTGTTTTTT

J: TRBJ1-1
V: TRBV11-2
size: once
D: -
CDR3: CASSLGSRAFF
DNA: TGTGCCAGCAGCTTAGGGTCGCGGGCTTTCTTT

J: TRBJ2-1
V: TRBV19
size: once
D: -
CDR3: CASSIGGGHTYNEQFF
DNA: TGTGCCAGTAGTATAGGTGGTGGACACACTTACAATGAGCAGTTCTTC

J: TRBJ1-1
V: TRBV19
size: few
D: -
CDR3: CASRGGDPAFF
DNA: TGTGCCAGTAGAGGAGGGGATCCGGCTTTCTTT

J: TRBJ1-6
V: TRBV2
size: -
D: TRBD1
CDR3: CASTWDRGNSPLHF
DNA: TGTGCCAGCACTTGGGACAGGGGGAACTCACCCCTCCACTTT

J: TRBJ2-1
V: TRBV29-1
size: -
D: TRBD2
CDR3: CSVESAGGLDNEQFF
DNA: TGCAGCGTTGAAAGTGCGGGAGGGCTCGACAATGAGCAGTTCTTC

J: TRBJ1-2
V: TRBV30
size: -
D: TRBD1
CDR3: CAWTPDRDDGYTF
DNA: TGTGCCTGGACCCCCGACAGGGATGACGGCTACACCTTC

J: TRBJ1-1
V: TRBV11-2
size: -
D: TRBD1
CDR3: CASSFPGQGSWNTEAFF
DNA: TGTGCCAGCAGCTTTCCGGGACAGGGGTCATGGAACACTGAAGCTTTCTTT

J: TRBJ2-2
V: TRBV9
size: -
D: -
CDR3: CASSSRGGTGELFF
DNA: TGTGCCAGCAGCAGTCGAGGGGGCACCGGGGAGCTGTTTTTT

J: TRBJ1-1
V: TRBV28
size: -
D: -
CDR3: CASSLWNTEAFF
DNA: TGTGCCAGCAGTCTGTGGAACACTGAAGCTTTCTTT

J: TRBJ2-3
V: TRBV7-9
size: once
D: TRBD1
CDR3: CASSPWDRDKDTQYF
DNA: TGTGCCAGCAGCCCCTGGGACAGGGATAAGGATACGCAGTATTTT

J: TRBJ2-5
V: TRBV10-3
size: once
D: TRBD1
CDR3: CAIGTRTGEKETQYF
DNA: TGTGCCATCGGGACAAGGACAGGAGAAAAAGAGACCCAGTACTTC

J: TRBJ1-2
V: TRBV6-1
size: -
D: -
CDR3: CASSDVWSKGYTF
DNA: TGTGCCAGCAGTGACGTGTGGAGTAAGGGCTACACCTTC

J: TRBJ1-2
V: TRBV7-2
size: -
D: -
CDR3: CASSFAGEGSYGYTF
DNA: TGTGCCAGCAGCTTCGCAGGGGAAGGAAGTTATGGCTACACCTTC

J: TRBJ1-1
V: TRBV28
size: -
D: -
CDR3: CASSLVGGVIRAFF
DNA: TGTGCCAGCAGTCTTGTCGGGGGGGTCATAAGAGCTTTCTTT

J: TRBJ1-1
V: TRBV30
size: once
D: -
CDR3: CAWSNRGGAEAFF
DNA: TGTGCCTGGAGTAATCGGGGAGGCGCTGAAGCTTTCTTT

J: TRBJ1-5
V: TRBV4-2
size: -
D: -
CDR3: CASSQDRASNQPQHF
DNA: TGTGCCAGCAGCCAAGACAGGGCTAGCAATCAGCCCCAGCATTTT

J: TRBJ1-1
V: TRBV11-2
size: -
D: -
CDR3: CASSLGEGGGYTEAFF
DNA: TGTGCCAGCAGCTTAGGAGAAGGGGGAGGGTACACTGAAGCTTTCTTT